The clone carrying this T cell receptor beta chain was seen only once. Antigen: not known. The data derive from a study of a mutant IDH1 vaccine in newly diagnosed glioma. Overall study: Averaging approximately 42 years of age, treated patients were 62.5% male and approximately 38% female. Standard pretreatment was either radiotherapy, temozolomide, or, for most, radiochemotherapy with temozolomide. Study-level points and caveats: Variations in leading peripheral T cell clonotypes appeared to have no connection with pseudoprogression. It was about 93% of patients that developed vaccine-induced immune responses.

Time point of the sample: week 47, end of study. A single vaccine dose contained 300 ug of mutant IDH1 20-mer peptide, and topical imiquimod was used with it. Assay used: immunoSEQ multiplex PCR; TCRdb lists only in-frame clones, some missing. This repertoire shows 45,000 to 55,000 clones, about 88% found once; its top ten account for about 4.5%. The germline gives CDR1 MRHNA, CDR2 SNTAGT. The CDR3 is 13 amino acids. Trimming cost V 4 bases and J 0 bases, with 6 bases left between them. The gene calls are TRBV6-4 and TRBJ1-1; D unresolved. Sequenced material: PBMCs, taken from a glioma patient whose treatment included an IDH1 peptide vaccine. This receptor was taken from a woman aged 30 to 39 with glioma. Some clones in this sample may be carry-over from other donors' samples. The CDR3 sequence is CASSAQVNTEAFF. CDR3 sequence (DNA): TGTGCCAGCAGTGCGCAGGTGAACACTGAAGCTTTCTTT.